The 5 T cell receptor beta chains in this list originate from one sample, sequenced in a study of blood T cell repertoires in COVID-19. The protocol was immunoSEQ multiplex PCR, while the TCRdb copy is restricted to in-frame clones and leaves out a portion. This table holds 55,000 to 85,000 clones, roughly four fifths found once. Sequences were obtained from peripheral blood. The origin of the receptors is an older woman with acute or convalescent COVID-19.

This clone was counted a single time. This sequence joins TRBV30 and TRBJ2-2; D unclear. V lost 2 bases and J lost 5, with 6 bases in between. Germline V CDR1 and CDR2: GTSNPN, SVGIG (reference sequence). The CDR3 totals 12 residues. The CDR3 reads CAWSFNTGELFF. CDR3 bases: TGTGCCTGGAGTTTTAATACCGGGGAGCTGTTTTTT.

The chain links TRBV7-9 to TRBJ2-7, with D possibly being TRBD2 (5 bases). Trimming took 6 bases from V and 3 from J, leaving 24 bases between them. The germline CDR1 and CDR2 sequences are SEHNR and FQNEAQ (reference sequence). The CDR3 loop spans 17 amino acids. The CDR3 DNA reads as TGTGCCAGCAGTCCTTGGGTTGTCGGCAGGCGGGTCTACGAGCAGTACTTC. Translated, it gives CASSPWVVGRRVYEQYF.

This clone was detected once. The chain combines TRBV6-5 with TRBJ2-7, with D perhaps TRBD1 (5 bases). This CDR3 has 12 amino acids. In germline, CDR1 is MNHEY, CDR2 SVGAGI. Trimming shortened V by 7 bases and J by 7 bases, and 14 bases separated the two germline ends. CDR3 sequence (DNA): TGTGCCAGCACCGGGCTGGGGCGGGAGCAGTACTTC. As protein: CASTGLGREQYF.

J is TRBJ1-1 and V is TRBV10-1; D perhaps matches TRBD1 (6 bases). Trimming shortened V by 6 bases and J by 2 bases, and 10 bases separated the two germline ends. From germline, CDR1 is WNHNN and CDR2 SYGVQD (reference sequence). The CDR3 is 13 residues long. The CDR3 bases are TGCGCCAGCAGCCTACAGGGAAACACTGAAGCTTTCTTT. Translating it yields CASSLQGNTEAFF.

This chain links TRBV5-1 with TRBJ2-1; 11 bases are shared with TRBD1. The V gene's germline CDR1 is SGHRS and CDR2 YFSETQ. Trimming at V came to 0 bases and at J to 3 bases, leaving 2 bases not matched to a gene. The CDR3 sequence is 16 residues long. In DNA, the CDR3 is TGCGCCAGCAGCTTGGCCGGGACAGGGGGCTACAATGAGCAGTTCTTC. Translated: CASSLAGTGGYNEQFF. The full variable domain, with the rest looked up from reference TRBV5-1 and TRBJ2-1, is KAGVTQTPRYLIKTRGQQVTLSCSPISGHRSVSWYQQTPGQGLQFLFEYFSETQRNKGNFPGRFSGRQFSNSRSEMNVSTLELGDSALYLCASSLAGTGGYNEQFFGPGTRLTVL.